A single sample gave rise to the 4 T cell receptor beta chains below, sequenced in a study of cytomegalovirus exposure and HLA in healthy donors. PCR amplification relied on 60 Vbeta primers (plus 13 Jbeta primers). This table comes from immunoSEQ multiplex PCR, and its TCRdb copy is limited to in-frame clones, with some not included. The profile shows roughly 200,000 clones, 75% to 90% of them singletons. Sequencing input: PBMCs. All receptors derive from a woman aged 30 to 39 in good health and CMV-seronegative.

J is TRBJ1-1 and V is TRBV18; 8 bases align to TRBD1. The junction had 9 bases not matched to a gene; V was cut back by 3 bases and J by 6 bases. This CDR3 has 15 residues. The germline gives CDR1 KGHSH, CDR2 LQKENI. CDR3 residues: CASSPLRTGQPEAFF. In nucleotides, the CDR3 is TGTGCCAGCTCACCTTTGCGGACAGGGCAACCTGAAGCTTTCTTT.

The chain joins TRBV15 to TRBJ1-3, with no clear D. V lost 0 bases to trimming and J lost 10 bases, with 13 bases between them. This CDR3 is 14 amino acids long. In germline, CDR1 is LNHNV, CDR2 YYDKDF (reference sequence). CDR3 bases: TGTGCCACCAGCAGAGATAGAGGGTTCAATACCATATATTTT. This sequence encodes CATSRDRGFNTIYF. Full variable domain (remainder filled in from reference TRBV15 and TRBJ1-3): DAMVIQNPRYQVTQFGKPVTLSCSQTLNHNVMYWYQQKSSQAPKLLFHYYDKDFNNEADTPDNFQSRRPNTSFCFLDIRSPGLGDTAMYLCATSRDRGFNTIYFGEGSWLTVV.

The genes are TRBV21-1 and TRBJ2-2; TRBD2, the table's D call, was not compared with the DNA. TRBV21-1 counts as a pseudogene. The CDR3 is made up of 17 amino acids. The CDR3 spells CASSKAGVPENTGELFF. For the CDR3, the DNA is TGTGCCAGCAGCAAAGCCGGAGTACCTGAGAACACCGGGGAGCTGTTTTTT.

This chain connects TRBV2 to TRBJ2-1; 13 bases align to TRBD2. Trimming at V came to 6 bases and at J to 5 bases, leaving 7 bases not matched to a gene. The germline V gene has CDR1 SNHLY and CDR2 FYNNEI. The CDR3 is 16 amino acids. DNA for the CDR3: TGTGCCAGCAGGTCGACTAGCGGGGGGCGACACAATGAGCAGTTCTTC. This sequence encodes CASRSTSGGRHNEQFF.